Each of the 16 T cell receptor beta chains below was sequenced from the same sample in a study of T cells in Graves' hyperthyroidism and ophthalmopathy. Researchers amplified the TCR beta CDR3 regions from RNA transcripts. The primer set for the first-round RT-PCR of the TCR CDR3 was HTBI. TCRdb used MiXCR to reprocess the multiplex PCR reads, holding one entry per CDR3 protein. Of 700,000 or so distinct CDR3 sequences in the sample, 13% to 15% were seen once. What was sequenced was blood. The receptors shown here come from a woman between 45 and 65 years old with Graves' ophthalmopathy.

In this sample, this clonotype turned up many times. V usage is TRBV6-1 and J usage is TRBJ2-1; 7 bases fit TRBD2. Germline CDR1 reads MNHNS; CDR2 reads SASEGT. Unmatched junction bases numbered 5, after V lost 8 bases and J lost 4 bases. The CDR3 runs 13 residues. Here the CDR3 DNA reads TGTGCCAGCTCTAGCGGCAAATACAATGAGCAGTTCTTC. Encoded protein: CASSSGKYNEQFF.

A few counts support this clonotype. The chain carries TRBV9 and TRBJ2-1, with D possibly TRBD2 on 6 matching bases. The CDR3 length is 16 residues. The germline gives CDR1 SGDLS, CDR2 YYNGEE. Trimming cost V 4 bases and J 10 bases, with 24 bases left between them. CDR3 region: CASSQTLTGTLIEQFF. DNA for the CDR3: TGTGCCAGCAGCCAAACACTTACCGGGACTCTTATCGAGCAGTTCTTC.

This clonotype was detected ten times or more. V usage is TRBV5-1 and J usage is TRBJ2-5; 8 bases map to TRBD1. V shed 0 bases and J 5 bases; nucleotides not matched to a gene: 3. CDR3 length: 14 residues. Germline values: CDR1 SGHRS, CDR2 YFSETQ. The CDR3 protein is CASSLETGEETQYF. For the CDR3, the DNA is TGCGCCAGCAGCTTGGAGACAGGGGAGGAGACCCAGTACTTC.

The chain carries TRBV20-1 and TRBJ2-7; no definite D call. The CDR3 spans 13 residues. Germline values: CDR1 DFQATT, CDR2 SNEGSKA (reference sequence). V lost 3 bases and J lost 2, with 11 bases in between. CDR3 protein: CSASLLSAYEQYF. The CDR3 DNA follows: TGCAGTGCTAGTCTTCTATCGGCCTACGAGCAGTACTTC.

The CDR3 loop reads CATSDYGTTYTDTQYF. The CDR3 DNA reads TGTGCCACCAGTGATTACGGGACTACCTACACAGATACGCAGTATTTT. The chain recombines TRBV24-1 with TRBJ2-3; 7 bases match TRBD2. The CDR3 is 16 residues long. Germline V CDR1 and CDR2: KGHDR, SFDVKD. After removal of 2 bases from V and 2 bases from J, the junction contained 6 bases not matched to a gene.

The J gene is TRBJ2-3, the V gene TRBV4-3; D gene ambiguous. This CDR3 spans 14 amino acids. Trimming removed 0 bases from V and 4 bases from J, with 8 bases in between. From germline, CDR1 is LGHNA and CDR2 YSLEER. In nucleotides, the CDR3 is TGCGCCAGCAGCCAAGATCTGTCTGCAGATACGCAGTATTTT. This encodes CASSQDLSADTQYF.

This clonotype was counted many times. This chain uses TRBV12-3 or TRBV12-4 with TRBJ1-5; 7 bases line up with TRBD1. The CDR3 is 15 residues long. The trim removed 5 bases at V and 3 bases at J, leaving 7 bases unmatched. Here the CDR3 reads CASSLTDRDNQPQHF. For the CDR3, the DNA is TGTGCCAGCAGTCTAACTGACAGGGACAATCAGCCCCAGCATTTT.

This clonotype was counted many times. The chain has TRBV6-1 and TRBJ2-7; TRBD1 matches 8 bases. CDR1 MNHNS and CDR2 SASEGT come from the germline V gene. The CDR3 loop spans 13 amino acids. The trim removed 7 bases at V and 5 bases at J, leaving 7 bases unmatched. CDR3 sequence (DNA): TGTGCCAGCAACGACAGGGGTCGGGACGAGCAGTACTTC. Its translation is CASNDRGRDEQYF.

Here the CDR3 reads CASSIMGQGYNEQFF. In DNA, the CDR3 is TGTGCCAGCAGCATAATGGGACAGGGTTACAATGAGCAGTTCTTC. V and J are TRBV5-4 and TRBJ2-1; 9 bases align to TRBD1. CDR3 size: 15 residues. Per germline, CDR1 SGHNT and CDR2 YYREEE (reference sequence). Trimming took 4 bases from V and 4 from J; bases not matched to a gene: 6.

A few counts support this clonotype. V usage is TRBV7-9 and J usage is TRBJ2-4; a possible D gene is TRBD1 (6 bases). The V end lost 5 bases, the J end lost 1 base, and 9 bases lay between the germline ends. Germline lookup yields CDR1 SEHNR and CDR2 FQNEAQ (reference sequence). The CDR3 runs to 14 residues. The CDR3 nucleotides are TGTGCCAGCAGCCACAGGGCGGCCAAAAACATTCAGTACTTC. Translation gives CASSHRAAKNIQYF.

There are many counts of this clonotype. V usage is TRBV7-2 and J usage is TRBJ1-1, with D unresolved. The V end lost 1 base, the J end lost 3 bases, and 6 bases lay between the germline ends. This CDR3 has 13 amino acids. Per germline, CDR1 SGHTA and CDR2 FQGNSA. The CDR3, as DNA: TGTGCCAGCAGCTTAGTGGTAGACACTGAAGCTTTCTTT. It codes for CASSLVVDTEAFF.

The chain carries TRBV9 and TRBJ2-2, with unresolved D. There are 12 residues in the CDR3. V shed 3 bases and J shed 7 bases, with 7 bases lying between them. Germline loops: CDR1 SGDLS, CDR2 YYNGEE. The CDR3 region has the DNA TGTGCCAGCAGCGCCAATAACGGGGAGCTGTTTTTT. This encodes CASSANNGELFF.

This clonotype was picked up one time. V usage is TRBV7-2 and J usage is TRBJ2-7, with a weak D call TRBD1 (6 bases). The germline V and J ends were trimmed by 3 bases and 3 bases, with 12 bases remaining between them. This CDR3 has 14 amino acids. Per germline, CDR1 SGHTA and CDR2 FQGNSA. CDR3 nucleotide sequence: TGTGCCAGCAGCTTTCTGTTAGGGGGCTACGAGCAGTACTTC. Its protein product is CASSFLLGGYEQYF.

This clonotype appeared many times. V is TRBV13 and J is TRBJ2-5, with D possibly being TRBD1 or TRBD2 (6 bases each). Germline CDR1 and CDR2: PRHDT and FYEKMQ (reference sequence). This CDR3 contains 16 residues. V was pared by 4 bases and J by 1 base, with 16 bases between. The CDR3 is CASSWRGSGSQETQYF. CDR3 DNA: TGTGCCAGCAGCTGGAGGGGGTCGGGTTCCCAAGAGACCCAGTACTTC.

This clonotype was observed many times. The CDR3 nucleotides read TGTGCCAGCAGGGGAATAATGAACACTGAAGCTTTCTTT. Translated: CASRGIMNTEAFF. V is TRBV6-2 or TRBV6-3 and J is TRBJ1-1; D not resolved. The length of the CDR3 is 13 residues. Trimming removed 6 bases at V and 0 bases at J, with 8 bases between. Germline V gives CDR1 MNHEY, CDR2 SVGEGT.

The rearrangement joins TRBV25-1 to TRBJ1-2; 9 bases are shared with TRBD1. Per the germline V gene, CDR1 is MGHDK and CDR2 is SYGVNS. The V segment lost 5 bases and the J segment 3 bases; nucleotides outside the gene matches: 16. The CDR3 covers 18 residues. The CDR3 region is CASSREGQGGISYYGYTF. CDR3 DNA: TGTGCCAGCAGTAGAGAGGGACAGGGCGGAATATCGTACTATGGCTACACCTTC.